The clone carrying this TCR beta chain was observed at least ten times. The data derive from a study of T cell changes during pregnancy in multiple sclerosis. Data came from immunoSEQ multiplex PCR; TCRdb stores just in-frame clones and leaves some out. The sample shows 60,000 to 85,000 clones, 80% to 95% of them seen only once. The CDR3 length is 15 residues. V gave up 5 bases and J gave up 13 bases; unmatched junction bases: 9. Germline CDR1 SGDLS, CDR2 YYNGEE. This sequence was found in a female donor with multiple sclerosis, enrolled in a pregnancy study. The sample was peripheral blood, taken in the second trimester of pregnancy. The chain employs TRBV9 and TRBJ2-1, with 16 bases aligning to TRBD2. The CDR3: CASSGGTSGRVPQFF. CDR3 bases: TGTGCCAGCAGTGGGGGGACTAGCGGGAGGGTACCCCAGTTCTTC. Using reference TRBV9 and TRBJ2-1 for the parts outside the CDR3, the full variable domain is DSGVTQTPKHLITATGQRVTLRCSPRSGDLSVYWYQQSLDQGLQFLIQYYNGEERAKGNILERFSAQQFPDLHSELNLSSLELGDSALYFCASSGGTSGRVPQFFGPGTRLTVL.